This T cell receptor (beta chain) was observed in a study of T cell responses to AZD1222 COVID-19 vaccine. Study-level points and caveats: Vaccine-associated CD4 TCRs spanned spike, dominant at 160-218 and 743-854. Two AZD1222 doses significantly raised spike-specific TCR breadth and depth over controls. Within unmutated variant regions lay the reported targets of nearly half of spike-specific TCRs.

Second-dose timings of about 4 or about 12 weeks were pooled. Germline loops: CDR1 MNHEY, CDR2 SMNVEV (reference sequence). Trimming pared 5 bases from V and 1 base from J, leaving 9 bases between. The length of the CDR3 is 14 residues. This clone appeared once. Its antigen remains unknown. TCRdb keeps only in-frame clones here, not all; method: immunoSEQ multiplex PCR. The table has 150,000 to 190,000 clones, 80% to 90% seen once. The receptor was isolated from an adult who received the AZD1222 COVID-19 vaccine. This specimen was peripheral blood, taken 28 days after the second AZD1222 dose. The chain has TRBV27 and TRBJ2-1; tentatively, D is TRBD2 (5 bases). The CDR3 DNA reads as TGTGCCAGCAGTCCCCGAGGGTCCTACAATGAGCAGTTCTTC. Protein: CASSPRGSYNEQFF.